What follows are 18 T cell receptor beta chains derived from one specimen sequenced in a study of CD8 T cells in ankylosing spondylitis. TCRdb itself ran the 5' RACE reads through MiXCR, one entry per CDR3 protein. The data hold roughly 150,000 distinct CDR3 sequences, with around 8.9% observed a single time. Sequenced sample: blood, either unsorted or a sorted T cell fraction (not recorded which). These receptors were taken from a female donor with ankylosing spondylitis or in good health (not recorded which).

For the CDR3, the DNA is TGTGCCAGCAGCCAAGAATCCCTCACAGGCACCTCGAACACCGGGGAGCTGTTTTTT. The encoded protein is CASSQESLTGTSNTGELFF. This rearrangement joins TRBV9 to TRBJ2-2; perhaps TRBD1 as D (5 bases). V was clipped by 4 bases and J by 0 bases, with 22 bases between them. In germline, CDR1 is SGDLS, CDR2 YYNGEE. The CDR3 contains 19 residues.

The chain links TRBV6-5 to TRBJ2-7; 9 nucleotides line up with TRBD1. Unmatched junction bases numbered 3, after V lost 4 bases and J lost 5 bases. The CDR3 contains 13 residues. The V gene's germline CDR1 is MNHEY and CDR2 SVGAGI. The CDR3 DNA follows: TGTGCCAGCAGTTTCGGGACAGGGAACGAGCAGTACTTC. Protein sequence: CASSFGTGNEQYF.

This clonotype was observed a few times. This chain uses TRBV12-5 with TRBJ2-1; D might be TRBD2 (6 bases). V lost 1 base and J 12 bases, leaving 10 bases between the germline ends. The CDR3 length is 12 residues. Germline V CDR1 and CDR2: LGHNT, FRNRAP. The CDR3 region is CASGLGSSGQFF. The CDR3 DNA reads as TGTGCTAGTGGTTTGGGGAGTAGCGGGCAGTTCTTC.

This clonotype was observed a handful of times. The chain is built from TRBV20-1 and TRBJ2-1; 8 bases are a match to TRBD2. In germline, CDR1 is DFQATT, CDR2 SNEGSKA (reference sequence). The CDR3 length is 16 residues. After removal of 0 bases from V and 0 bases from J, the junction contained 4 bases not matched to a gene. The CDR3 here is CSARDTSGYSYNEQFF. The DNA for the CDR3 is TGCAGTGCTAGAGACACTAGCGGATACTCCTACAATGAGCAGTTCTTC.

The chain recombines TRBV3-1 with TRBJ2-7, with D unclear. Per the germline V gene, CDR1 is LGHDT and CDR2 is YNNKEL (reference sequence). This CDR3 contains 11 residues. With 1 base removed from V and 7 bases from J, the gap between germline ends came to 5 bases. DNA of the CDR3: TGTGCCAGCAGCCAAGGGCCGGAGCAGTACTTC. Translated, it gives CASSQGPEQYF.

In its sample, this clonotype was seen a few times. The CDR3: CSARRAGVDEQFF. CDR3 nucleotides: TGCAGTGCTCGCAGAGCGGGAGTGGATGAGCAGTTCTTC. V is TRBV20-1 and J is TRBJ2-1; 8 bases fit TRBD2. The CDR3 sequence is 13 residues long. With V trimmed by 5 bases and J by 8 bases, 8 bases remained unmatched. Germline V gives CDR1 DFQATT, CDR2 SNEGSKA (reference sequence).

This clonotype was observed a few times. The chain couples TRBV2 to TRBJ2-1; 7 bases agree with TRBD2. Looked up from germline, CDR1 is SNHLY and CDR2 is FYNNEI. The CDR3 covers 14 residues. V gave up 3 bases and J gave up 6 bases; unmatched junction bases: 5. The CDR3 loop reads CASSESGRINEQFF. The CDR3 DNA reads TGTGCCAGCAGTGAGTCCGGGAGGATCAATGAGCAGTTCTTC. Full variable domain (missing parts from reference TRBV2 and TRBJ2-1): EPEVTQTPSHQVTQMGQEVILRCVPISNHLYFYWYRQILGQKVEFLVSFYNNEISEKSEIFDDQFSVERPDGSNFTLKIRSTKLEDSAMYFCASSESGRINEQFFGPGTRLTVL.

The table lists this clonotype with many counts. The rearrangement uses TRBV11-2 and TRBJ2-7, with 13 positions matching TRBD2. The CDR3 is 18 residues long. With 4 bases clipped from V and 4 bases from J, the junction kept 13 bases outside the gene matches. CDR1 is SGHAT and CDR2 is FQNNGV in the germline V gene. The CDR3 is CASSSHVEGLAGQYEQYF. Here the CDR3 DNA reads TGTGCCAGCAGCTCGCACGTAGAGGGACTAGCGGGGCAATACGAGCAGTACTTC.

There are a few counts of this clonotype. V usage is TRBV7-8 and J usage is TRBJ2-7; 8 bases are shared with TRBD2. CDR1 and CDR2 (germline): SGHVS, FQNEAQ. The CDR3 consists of 13 residues. Losses at the gene ends were 5 bases for V and 3 bases for J; bases not matched to a gene: 3. The DNA of the CDR3 is TGTGCCAGCAGCCAAGCGGGAGACTACGAGCAGTACTTC. Protein product: CASSQAGDYEQYF.

To note about this clonotype: This clone may be a read error of a much larger clone one base away. The chain joins TRBV4-3 to TRBJ2-1; a weak D match, TRBD2 (6 bases). CDR3 length: 16 residues. The V end lost 3 bases, the J end lost 9 bases, and 21 bases lay between the germline ends. CDR1 and CDR2 from the germline V gene are LGHNA and YSLEER. In DNA form, the CDR3 reads TGCGCCAGCAGCCACTCCGGCGGCGGGATTGGGGTTGAGCAGTTCTTC. It codes for CASSHSGGGIGVEQFF.

The V call is TRBV29-1, the J call TRBJ2-2; 8 bases are a match to TRBD1. The CDR3 covers 14 residues. J was trimmed by 0 bases and V by 4 bases; bases with no gene match: 1. Germline V lookup: CDR1 SQVTM, CDR2 ANQGSEA. The CDR3 DNA follows: TGCAGCGTTGTACAGGGGGCGAACACCGGGGAGCTGTTTTTT. Encoded protein: CSVVQGANTGELFF.

This clonotype occurred many times. The chain combines TRBV7-9 with TRBJ2-2; unclear D gene. Germline-derived CDR1 and CDR2 are SEHNR and FQNEAQ (reference sequence). Trimming took 7 bases from V and 2 from J, leaving 8 bases between them. This CDR3 has 13 amino acids. CDR3 loop: CASTATNTGELFF. CDR3 in DNA: TGTGCCAGCACAGCGACAAACACCGGGGAGCTGTTTTTT.

The chain joins TRBV20-1 to TRBJ2-2; 8 positions agree with TRBD1. The CDR3 spans 15 residues. V lost 6 bases to trimming and J lost 9 bases; unmatched junction nucleotides: 15. Germline loops: CDR1 DFQATT, CDR2 SNEGSKA (reference sequence). In nucleotides, the CDR3 is TGCAGTGCCCGCGGGACAGGCCTCGATCAAAGGGAGCTGTTTTTT. This codes for CSARGTGLDQRELFF.

This clonotype was observed many times. The rearrangement joins TRBV3-1 to TRBJ1-1, with D perhaps matching TRBD1 (5 bases). CDR1 and CDR2 (germline): LGHDT, YNNKEL (reference sequence). The CDR3 runs to 15 residues. V dropped 11 bases and J dropped 6 bases, with 25 bases sitting between them. In DNA form, the CDR3 reads TGTGCCTCGACAGCCCAGCTTGGGGTCGTAGCTGAAGCTTTCTTT. Protein sequence: CASTAQLGVVAEAFF.

This clonotype has more than one count but fewer than ten. The conserved final phenylalanine or tryptophan is absent from the CDR3, which likely points to a read error. The DNA is left out, because the CDR3 cannot be placed on it with certainty; the CDR3 is given as TCRdb lists it. The genes are TRBV7-9 and TRBJ2-1; the table names TRBD2, a call not compared with the DNA. Germline CDR1 reads SEHNR; CDR2 reads FQNEAQ (reference sequence). The length of the CDR3 is 14 amino acids, counting both ends. CDR3 loop: CASSSGAQREGKIL.

V is TRBV27 and J is TRBJ2-1; 7 nucleotides agree with TRBD2. There are 16 residues in the CDR3. The germline V gene has CDR1 MNHEY and CDR2 SMNVEV (reference sequence). The V segment lost 2 bases and the J segment 7 bases; nucleotides outside the gene matches: 11. CDR3 sequence: CASSLQGGGAQNEQFF. CDR3 bases: TGTGCCAGCAGTTTACAGGGCGGGGGTGCCCAAAATGAGCAGTTCTTC.

This clonotype showed up many times. This chain connects TRBV12-3 or TRBV12-4 to TRBJ2-5; D is unclear. CDR3 length: 14 amino acids. V was trimmed by 1 base and J by 5 bases, leaving 11 bases between them. Written as DNA, the CDR3 is TGTGCCAGCAGTTTAGAGGAAGGGATGGAGACCCAGTACTTC. Translating gives CASSLEEGMETQYF.

This clonotype was counted ten times or more. V and J are TRBV29-1 and TRBJ1-1; possibly TRBD1 for D (6 bases). Germline V gene lookup returns CDR1 SQVTM and CDR2 ANQGSEA. V was cut by 5 bases and J by 4 bases, with 8 bases left in between. The CDR3 consists of 11 residues. DNA of the CDR3: TGCAGCGTTCCGGGGGCCACTGAAGCTTTCTTT. This translates into CSVPGATEAFF.